This T cell receptor beta chain was recovered during a study of human T cells and chemical hapten exposure. The time point denotes: patch test 1, 2 weeks after DPC sensitization. Treatment specified: therapeutic diphenylcyclopropenone sensitization with weekly scalp DPC. Trimming cost V 6 bases and J 6 bases; bases outside gene matches: 8. This CDR3 is 15 amino acids long. Germline assignment: CDR1 SNHLY and CDR2 FYNNEI. The library tagged each cDNA molecule with unique molecular identifiers. TCRdb re-analysed the RACE reads in MiXCR, keeping a single row per CDR3 protein. The data show some 180,000 distinct CDR3 sequences, approximately 20% seen once.

The TCR was taken from a woman in her fifties or sixties with alopecia areata. Some clones in this sample may be carry-over from other donors' samples. The sample was whole blood, taken in connection with sensitization to the hapten diphenylcyclopropenone (DPC). The rearrangement links TRBV2 to TRBJ2-3; TRBD2 matches at 11 bases. CDR3 bases: TGTGCCAGCAGGGAGTTTAGCGGGAGGGCCGATACGCAGTATTTT. It is translated as CASREFSGRADTQYF.